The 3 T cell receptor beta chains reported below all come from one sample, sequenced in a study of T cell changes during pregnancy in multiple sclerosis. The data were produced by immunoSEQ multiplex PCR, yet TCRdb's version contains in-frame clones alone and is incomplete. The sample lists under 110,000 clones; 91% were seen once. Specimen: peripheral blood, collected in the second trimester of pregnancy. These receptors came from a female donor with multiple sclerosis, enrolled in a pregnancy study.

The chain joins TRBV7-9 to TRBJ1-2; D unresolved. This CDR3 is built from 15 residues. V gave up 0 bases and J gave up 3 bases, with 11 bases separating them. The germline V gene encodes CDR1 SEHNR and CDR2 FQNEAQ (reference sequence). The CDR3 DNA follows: TGTGCCAGCAGCTTAGCCCACAGTGGATACTATGGCTACACCTTC. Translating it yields CASSLAHSGYYGYTF.

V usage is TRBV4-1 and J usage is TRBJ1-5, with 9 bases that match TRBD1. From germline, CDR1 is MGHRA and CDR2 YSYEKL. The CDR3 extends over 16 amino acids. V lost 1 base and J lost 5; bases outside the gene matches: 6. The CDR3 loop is CASSQGGTGKDQPQHF. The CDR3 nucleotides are TGCGCCAGCAGCCAAGGAGGGACAGGGAAGGATCAGCCCCAGCATTTT.

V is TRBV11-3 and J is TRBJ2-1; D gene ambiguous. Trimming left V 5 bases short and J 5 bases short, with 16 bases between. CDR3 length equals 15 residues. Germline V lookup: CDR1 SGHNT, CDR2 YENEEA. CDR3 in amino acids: CASSLVTTPNNEQFF. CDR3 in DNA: TGTGCCAGCAGCCTGGTCACGACTCCGAACAATGAGCAGTTCTTC.